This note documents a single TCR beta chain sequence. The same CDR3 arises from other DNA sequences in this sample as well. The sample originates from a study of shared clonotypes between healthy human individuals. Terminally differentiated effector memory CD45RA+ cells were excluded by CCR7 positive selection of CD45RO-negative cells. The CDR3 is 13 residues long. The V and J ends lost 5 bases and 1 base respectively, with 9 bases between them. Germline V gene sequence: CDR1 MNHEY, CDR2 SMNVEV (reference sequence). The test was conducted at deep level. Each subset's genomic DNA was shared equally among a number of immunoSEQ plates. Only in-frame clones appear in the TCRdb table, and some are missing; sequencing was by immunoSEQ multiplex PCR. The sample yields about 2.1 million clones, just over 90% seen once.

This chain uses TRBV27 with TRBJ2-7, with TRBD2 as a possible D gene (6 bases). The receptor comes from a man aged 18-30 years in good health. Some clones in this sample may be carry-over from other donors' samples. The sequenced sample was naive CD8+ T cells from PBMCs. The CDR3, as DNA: TGTGCCAGCAGTCCCGGGACTTCCTACGAGCAGTACTTC. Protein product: CASSPGTSYEQYF.